The 3 T cell receptor beta chains in this list originate from one sample, sequenced in a study of blood T cell repertoires in COVID-19. TCRdb's table, derived via immunoSEQ multiplex PCR, lists solely in-frame clones and lacks some. Here the sample spans around 220,000 clones, roughly 80% being singletons. The source material was peripheral blood. These receptors were obtained from a human donor in a cohort sampled during active COVID-19.

This clone was detected once. The chain links TRBV6-2 or TRBV6-3 to TRBJ1-6, with 7 nucleotides matching TRBD1. The CDR3 is 15 amino acids. V lost 4 bases to trimming and J lost 7 bases; unmatched junction nucleotides: 7. Germline CDR1 and CDR2: MNHEY and SVGEGT. Here the CDR3 DNA reads TGTGCCAGCAGTTTCCGACAGGGCACCAATTCACCCCTCCACTTT. Translation: CASSFRQGTNSPLHF.

V and J are TRBV29-1 and TRBJ2-5, with TRBD2 identical over 9 bases. Germline trimming cut 5 bases from V and 4 bases from J; bases unmatched to any gene: 5. The CDR3 contains 13 residues. Germline V CDR1 and CDR2: SQVTM, ANQGSEA. The chain's CDR3 is CSVSGTSRETQYF. For the CDR3, the DNA is TGCAGCGTTTCCGGGACTAGCCGAGAGACCCAGTACTTC.

This clone has only a few counts. V and J are TRBV28 and TRBJ1-2; TRBD1 might be the D (5 bases). The CDR3 totals 14 residues. The germline V gene has CDR1 MDHEN and CDR2 SYDVKM. Deletions cut 3 bases from V and 2 bases from J, with 10 bases between. CDR3: CASSFLAGNYGYTF. The CDR3 coding sequence is TGTGCCAGCAGTTTTCTGGCAGGGAACTATGGCTACACCTTC.